These 6 T cell receptor beta chains were all obtained from the same sample, sequenced in a study of liver allograft versus peripheral blood T cells. As for the study in general: A comparison was made between T cell receptor repertoires in transplanted livers and those in recipients' peripheral blood.

MiXCR, applied by TCRdb to the reads, yields one record per CDR3 protein. The table includes several thousand distinct CDR3 sequences, roughly 15% detected once. The receptor source for this set is a human patient who had a liver transplant. A share of the T cells may be of graft donor origin.

By share of the sample, this clonotype is medium-sized. J is TRBJ1-5 and V is TRBV6-1; TRBD1 might be the D (5 bases). The V gene's germline CDR1 is MNHNS and CDR2 SASEGT. CDR3 length equals 18 residues. V was pared by 9 bases and J by 0 bases, with 24 bases between. CDR3 in DNA: TGTGCCAGTAAGGCCGGAGGGACGGACTTTTATAGCAATCAGCCCCAGCATTTT. Translated, it gives CASKAGGTDFYSNQPQHF.

The chain couples TRBV12-3 or TRBV12-4 to TRBJ1-2; TRBD1 aligns across 7 bases. The junction had 2 bases not matched to a gene; V was cut back by 5 bases and J by 2 bases. This CDR3 region has 13 residues. CDR3 residues: CASSMDRNYGYTF. The CDR3 DNA reads TGTGCCAGCAGTATGGACAGGAACTATGGCTACACCTTC.

The chain joins TRBV20-1 to TRBJ1-6; TRBD1 might be the D (6 bases). From germline, CDR1 is DFQATT and CDR2 SNEGSKA (reference sequence). This CDR3 is 15 amino acids long. V lost 6 bases and J lost 0, with 12 bases in between. The CDR3 loop is CSARQAISYNSPLHF. CDR3 DNA: TGCAGTGCGAGACAGGCGATCTCCTATAATTCACCCCTCCACTTT.

The CDR3 spells CASSRQGRNEKLFF. As DNA, the CDR3 is TGTGCCAGCTCGCGACAGGGCCGTAATGAAAAACTGTTTTTT. The rearrangement joins TRBV18 to TRBJ1-4; 7 nucleotides agree with TRBD1. With V trimmed by 6 bases and J by 4 bases, 5 bases remained unmatched. From germline, CDR1 is KGHSH and CDR2 LQKENI. There are 14 residues in the CDR3. The complete variable domain, with remaining parts taken from reference TRBV18 and TRBJ1-4, reads NAGVMQNPRHLVRRRGQEARLRCSPMKGHSHVYWYRQLPEEGLKFMVYLQKENIIDESGMPKERFSAEFPKEGPSILRIQQVVRGDSAAYFCASSRQGRNEKLFFGSGTQLSVL.

The sample holds a few counts of this clonotype. J is TRBJ1-3 and V is TRBV20-1; D might be TRBD1 (5 bases). The CDR3 sequence is 13 residues long. Germline V lookup: CDR1 DFQATT, CDR2 SNEGSKA (reference sequence). V lost 3 bases, J lost 4 bases, and 10 bases lay in between. Here the CDR3 reads CSASWGAGNTIYF. In DNA form, the CDR3 reads TGCAGTGCTAGTTGGGGCGCGGGAAACACCATATATTTT.

V usage is TRBV2 and J usage is TRBJ1-5; D possibly corresponds to TRBD1 (5 bases). The germline V and J ends were trimmed by 7 bases and 2 bases, with 18 bases remaining between them. Germline CDR1 reads SNHLY; CDR2 reads FYNNEI. The CDR3 consists of 16 residues. The CDR3 loop reads CASTRGSSDRNQPQHF. In DNA form, the CDR3 reads TGTGCCAGCACAAGGGGCAGCTCTGATCGCAATCAGCCCCAGCATTTT.